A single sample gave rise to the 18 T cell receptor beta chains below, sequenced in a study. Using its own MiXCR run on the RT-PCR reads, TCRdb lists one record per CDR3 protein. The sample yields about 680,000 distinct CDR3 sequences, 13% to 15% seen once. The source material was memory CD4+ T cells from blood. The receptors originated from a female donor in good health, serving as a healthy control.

CDR3 DNA: TGTGCCTGGAGTCCTTGGACTAGCGGGAGGCAGTTCTTC. This translates into CAWSPWTSGRQFF. The gene calls are TRBV30 and TRBJ2-1; TRBD2 agrees at 13 bases. The trim removed 2 bases at V and 12 bases at J, leaving 4 bases unmatched. Germline V gives CDR1 GTSNPN, CDR2 SVGIG (reference sequence). CDR3 length equals 13 residues. The complete variable domain, with remaining parts taken from reference TRBV30 and TRBJ2-1, reads SQTIHQWPATLVQPVGSPLSLECTVEGTSNPNLYWYRQAAGRGLQLLFYSVGIGQISSEVPQNLSASRPQDRQFILSSKKLLLSDSGFYLCAWSPWTSGRQFFGPGTRLTVL.

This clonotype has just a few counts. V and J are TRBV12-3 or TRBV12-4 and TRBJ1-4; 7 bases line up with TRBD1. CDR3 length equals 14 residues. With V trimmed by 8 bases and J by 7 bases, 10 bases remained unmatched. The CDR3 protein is CASRSGTVVEKLFF. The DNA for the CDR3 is TGTGCCAGCCGGTCCGGGACAGTCGTTGAAAAACTGTTTTTT.

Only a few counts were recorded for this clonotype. CDR3 DNA sequence: TGCAGTGCTAGAGTTCAAGGGAGCATTTACGAGCAGTACTTC. It yields the protein CSARVQGSIYEQYF. The chain has TRBV20-1 and TRBJ2-7; D might be TRBD2 (5 bases). The CDR3 is 14 amino acids. Trimming removed 1 base from V and 4 bases from J, with 14 bases in between. Germline loops: CDR1 DFQATT, CDR2 SNEGSKA (reference sequence).

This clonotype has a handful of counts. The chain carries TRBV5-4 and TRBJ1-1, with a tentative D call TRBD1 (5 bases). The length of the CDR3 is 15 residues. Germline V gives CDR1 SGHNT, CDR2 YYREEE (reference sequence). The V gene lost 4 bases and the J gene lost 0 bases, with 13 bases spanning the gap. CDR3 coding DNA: TGTGCCAGCAGCCTCAAGACAGCGTTGAACACTGAAGCTTTCTTT. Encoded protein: CASSLKTALNTEAFF.

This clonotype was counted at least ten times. The DNA for the CDR3 is TGTGCCAGCAGCTTACCGTCGACAGGTTCACCCCTCCACTTT. It encodes CASSLPSTGSPLHF. The chain links TRBV7-2 to TRBJ1-6; D may be TRBD1 (6 bases). The V end was cut by 2 bases, the J end by 9 bases, with 11 bases between. Germline V gene lookup returns CDR1 SGHTA and CDR2 FQGNSA. The CDR3 loop spans 14 amino acids.

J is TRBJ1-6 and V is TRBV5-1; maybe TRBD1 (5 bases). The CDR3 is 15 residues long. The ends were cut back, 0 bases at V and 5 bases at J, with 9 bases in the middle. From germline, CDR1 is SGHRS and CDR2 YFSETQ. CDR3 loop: CASSLGTSNNSPLHF. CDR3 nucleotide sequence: TGCGCCAGCAGCTTGGGGACATCTAATAATTCACCCCTCCACTTT. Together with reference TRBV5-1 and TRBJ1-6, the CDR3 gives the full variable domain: KAGVTQTPRYLIKTRGQQVTLSCSPISGHRSVSWYQQTPGQGLQFLFEYFSETQRNKGNFPGRFSGRQFSNSRSEMNVSTLELGDSALYLCASSLGTSNNSPLHFGNGTRLTVT.

The CDR3 loop reads CASSELSPGLARDEQYF. The CDR3, as DNA: TGTGCCAGCAGTGAACTGTCACCAGGACTAGCGAGGGACGAGCAGTACTTC. The chain has TRBV2 and TRBJ2-7; 9 nucleotides line up with TRBD2. From germline, CDR1 is SNHLY and CDR2 FYNNEI. V lost 2 bases to trimming and J lost 5 bases; unmatched junction nucleotides: 13. The CDR3 has 17 amino acids.

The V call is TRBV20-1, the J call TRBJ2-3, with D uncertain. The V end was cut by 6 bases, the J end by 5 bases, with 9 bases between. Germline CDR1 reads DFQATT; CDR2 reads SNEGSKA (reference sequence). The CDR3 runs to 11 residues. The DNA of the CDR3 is TGCAGTGCCGCCCCGGGAGATACGCAGTATTTT. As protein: CSAAPGDTQYF.

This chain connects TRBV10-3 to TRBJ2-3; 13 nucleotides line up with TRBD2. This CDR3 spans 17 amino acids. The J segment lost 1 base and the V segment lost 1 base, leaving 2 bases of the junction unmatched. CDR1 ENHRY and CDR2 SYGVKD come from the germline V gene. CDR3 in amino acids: CAISEFGLAGGTDTQYF. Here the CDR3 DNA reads TGTGCCATCAGTGAGTTCGGACTAGCGGGGGGCACAGATACGCAGTATTTT.

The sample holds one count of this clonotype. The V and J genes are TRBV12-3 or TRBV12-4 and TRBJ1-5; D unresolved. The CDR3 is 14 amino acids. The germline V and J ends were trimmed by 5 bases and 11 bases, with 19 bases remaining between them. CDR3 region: CASSKLAVQETQHF. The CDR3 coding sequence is TGTGCCAGCAGTAAACTAGCGGTCCAAGAGACCCAGCATTTT.

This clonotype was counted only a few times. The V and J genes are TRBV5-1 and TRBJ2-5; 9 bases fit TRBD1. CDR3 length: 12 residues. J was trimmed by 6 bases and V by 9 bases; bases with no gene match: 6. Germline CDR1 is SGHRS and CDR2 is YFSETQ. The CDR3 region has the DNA TGCGCCACCCGGGGACAGGGACAGACCCAGTACTTC. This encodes CATRGQGQTQYF.

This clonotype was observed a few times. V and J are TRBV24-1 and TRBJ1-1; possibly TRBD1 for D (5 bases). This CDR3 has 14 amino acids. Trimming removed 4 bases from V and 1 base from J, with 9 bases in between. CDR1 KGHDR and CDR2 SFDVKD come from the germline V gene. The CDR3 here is CATSEGDWNTEAFF. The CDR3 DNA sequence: TGTGCCACCAGTGAGGGGGACTGGAACACTGAAGCTTTCTTT.

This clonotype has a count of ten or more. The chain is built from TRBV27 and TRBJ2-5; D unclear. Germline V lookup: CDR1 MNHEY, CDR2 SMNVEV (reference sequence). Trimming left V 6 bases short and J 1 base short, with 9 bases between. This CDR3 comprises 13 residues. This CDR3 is CASSLWPQETQYF. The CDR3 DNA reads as TGTGCCAGCAGCCTATGGCCCCAAGAGACCCAGTACTTC.

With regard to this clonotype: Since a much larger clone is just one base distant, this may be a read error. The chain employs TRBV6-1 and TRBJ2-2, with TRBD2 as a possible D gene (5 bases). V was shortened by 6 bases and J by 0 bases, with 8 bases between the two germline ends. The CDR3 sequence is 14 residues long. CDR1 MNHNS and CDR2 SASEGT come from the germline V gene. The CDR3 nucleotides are TGTGCCAGCAGCGGGATGCCGAACACCGGGGAGCTGTTTTTT. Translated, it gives CASSGMPNTGELFF.

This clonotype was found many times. The CDR3 DNA sequence: TGCGCCAGCAGCCTCGGACAGGGGGCACGGGCAGAGCCCCAGCATTTT. The encoded protein is CASSLGQGARAEPQHF. The chain combines TRBV5-1 with TRBJ1-5; 11 bases line up with TRBD1. V lost 4 bases and J lost 8; bases outside the gene matches: 11. Germline CDR1 reads SGHRS; CDR2 reads YFSETQ. This CDR3 region has 16 residues.

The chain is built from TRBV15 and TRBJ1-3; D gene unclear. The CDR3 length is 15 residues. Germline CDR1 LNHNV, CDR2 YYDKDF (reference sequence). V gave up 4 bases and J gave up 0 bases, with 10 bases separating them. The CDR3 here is CATSILEGSGNTIYF. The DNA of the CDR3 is TGTGCCACCAGCATTCTCGAGGGCTCTGGAAACACCATATATTTT.

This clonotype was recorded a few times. The CDR3 coding sequence is TGCAGCGTTGACAGTGCCGAAAAACTGTTTTTT. Protein sequence: CSVDSAEKLFF. The rearrangement uses TRBV29-1 and TRBJ1-4, with no clear D. The germline CDR1 and CDR2 sequences are SQVTM and ANQGSEA. This CDR3 has 11 residues. V was shortened by 3 bases and J by 8 bases, with 7 bases between the two germline ends. Supplemented by reference TRBV29-1 and TRBJ1-4, the full variable domain reads SAVISQKPSRDICQRGTSLTIQCQVDSQVTMMFWYRQQPGQSLTLIATANQGSEATYESGFVIDKFPISRPNLTFSTLTVSNMSPEDSSIYLCSVDSAEKLFFGSGTQLSVL.

The CDR3 nucleotides read TGTGCCAGTAGTATGGACAGGGCCCGATGGAAGACCCAGTACTTC. It codes for CASSMDRARWKTQYF. This chain joins TRBV19 and TRBJ2-5, with 8 bases fitting TRBD1. The CDR3 runs 15 residues. Germline CDR1 and CDR2: LNHDA and SQIVND (reference sequence). After removal of 3 bases from V and 6 bases from J, the junction contained 9 bases not matched to a gene.